The entry below describes one T cell receptor (beta chain). Its cognate antigen is unknown. This PCR relied on a set of 60 Vbeta primers and 13 Jbeta primers. TCRdb's table, derived via immunoSEQ multiplex PCR, lists solely in-frame clones and lacks some. Among 100,000 to 140,000 clones listed, 82% were seen once. The data derive from a study of cytomegalovirus exposure and HLA in healthy donors. Study-level findings and limits: The authors listed 180 or so TCR beta chains as cytomegalovirus-associated. TCR beta sequences numbering 15,000 to 20,000 were associated with HLA alleles at 0.05 false discovery rate in a later analysis. In an earlier analysis, productive rearrangement rates for most beta V segments clustered near 87% or 30%.

The donors (healthy individuals) were bone marrow donors. This receptor was taken from a man aged 25-45 years in good health and CMV-seropositive. The sequencing input was PBMCs.

As DNA, the CDR3 is TGTGCCAGTAGTATCGAAGTACAGACTGAAGCTTTCTTT. Protein: CASSIEVQTEAFF. The rearrangement joins TRBV19 to TRBJ1-1; D unresolved. This CDR3 spans 13 amino acids. Germline assignment: CDR1 LNHDA and CDR2 SQIVND (reference sequence). V was cut by 3 bases and J by 5 bases, with 10 bases left in between.